The 6 T cell receptor beta chains listed next were all sequenced from one sample in a study of cytomegalovirus exposure and HLA in healthy donors. Vbeta (60) and Jbeta (13) primers were used in the PCR. The table came from immunoSEQ multiplex PCR; TCRdb's copy has only in-frame clones and leaves some out. Among about 150,000 clones listed, just under 75% were seen once. The material sequenced was PBMCs. The receptors stem from a woman between 18 and 29 years old in good health and CMV-seronegative.

The genes are TRBV28 and TRBJ1-1; D may be TRBD1 (5 bases). This CDR3 contains 12 residues. Germline CDR1 is MDHEN and CDR2 is SYDVKM. Between the trimmed V and J ends, which lost 3 bases and 5 bases, there was a span of 7 bases. The CDR3 is CASSFQGTEAFF. In nucleotides, the CDR3 is TGTGCCAGCAGTTTCCAGGGAACTGAAGCTTTCTTT.

The chain combines TRBV4-3 with TRBJ2-1, with TRBD2 identical over 9 bases. Germline CDR1 reads LGHNA; CDR2 reads YSLEER. With 3 bases clipped from V and 2 bases from J, the junction kept 8 bases outside the gene matches. The length of the CDR3 is 17 residues. CDR3 sequence: CASSHPTSGSAYNEQFF. The CDR3 nucleotides are TGCGCCAGCAGCCACCCGACTAGCGGAAGCGCCTACAATGAGCAGTTCTTC.

This clone was recorded at least ten times. The chain links TRBV12-5 to TRBJ2-1; 15 bases agree with TRBD2. With V trimmed by 1 base and J by 5 bases, 12 bases remained unmatched. Germline V gene lookup returns CDR1 LGHNT and CDR2 FRNRAP. The CDR3 is made up of 20 amino acids. CDR3 loop: CASGLGFWKGLAGGHNEQFF. The CDR3 DNA follows: TGTGCTAGTGGTTTGGGCTTTTGGAAGGGACTAGCGGGAGGTCACAATGAGCAGTTCTTC.

The chain joins TRBV4-1 to TRBJ2-7, with D possibly TRBD1 on 5 matching bases. This CDR3 contains 15 residues. V lost 0 bases, J lost 2 bases, and 11 bases lay in between. The germline V gene has CDR1 MGHRA and CDR2 YSYEKL. The CDR3 DNA reads TGCGCCAGCAGCCAAGACCCCCAGGGCCCCTACGAGCAGTACTTC. This translates into CASSQDPQGPYEQYF.

The J gene is TRBJ2-2, the V gene TRBV4-2, with 7 bases fitting TRBD2. Losses at the gene ends were 2 bases for V and 2 bases for J; bases not matched to a gene: 11. The germline V gene encodes CDR1 LGHNA and CDR2 YNFKEQ. The CDR3 consists of 18 residues. CDR3 nucleotide sequence: TGTGCCAGCAGCCAACCCGGGGGGACGGGATTCAACACCGGGGAGCTGTTTTTT. Its protein product is CASSQPGGTGFNTGELFF.

This clone was counted a few times. The chain combines TRBV9 with TRBJ2-7, with TRBD2 identical over 7 bases. Germline lookup yields CDR1 SGDLS and CDR2 YYNGEE. Germline trimming cut 4 bases from V and 2 bases from J; bases unmatched to any gene: 9. The CDR3 has 15 amino acids. The DNA of the CDR3 is TGTGCCAGCAGCCCTCAGCAAGCGGGGACCTACGAGCAGTACTTC. It encodes CASSPQQAGTYEQYF.